The text below deals with one T cell receptor beta chain. These data originate in a study of blood T cell repertoires in COVID-19. Study-level background: From the United States, Italy and Spain came samples of acute and convalescent COVID-19. PBMCs, B-cell-depleted T cells, or T cells provided the cDNA or gDNA that made up the material.

Original processing methods: Estimates of nucleated cell counts were drawn from the amplification of reference gene primers. Here immunoSEQ multiplex PCR was the method, and the copy in TCRdb shows in-frame clones only, minus some. V, J and clone size are taken as reported in that table, and D and trimming were inferred from the DNA itself. In the table there are approximately 72,000 clones, approximately 89% of which are singletons. The germline gives CDR1 SGHTA, CDR2 FQGTGA. CDR3 length: 15 amino acids. V was pared by 3 bases and J by 2 bases, with 4 bases of the junction left unmatched. The receptor was isolated from a woman older than 75 with active or convalescent COVID-19. The sample was peripheral blood. This sequence joins TRBV7-3 and TRBJ2-3; 8 bases are a match to TRBD2. This chain's CDR3 is CASSFSGGFTDTQYF. CDR3 in DNA: TGTGCCAGCAGCTTCTCGGGGGGGTTCACAGATACGCAGTATTTT.